This entry features one T cell receptor beta chain sequence. This sample was included in a study of identical twins. TCRdb used MiXCR to reprocess the 5' RACE reads, holding one entry per CDR3 protein. The sample contains approximately 600,000 distinct CDR3 sequences, under 8.5% of which appear only once. CDR1 and CDR2 (germline): MNHNS, SASEGT. V lost 4 bases and J 9 bases, leaving 16 bases between the germline ends. CDR3 length equals 14 residues. The same data also went into a second study, on yellow fever vaccine responses in identical twins. As that report states: In identical twins, vaccine T cell responses appeared partly shared and partly individual.

The sequence derives from a woman between 18 and 29 years old in good health. The rearrangement uses TRBV6-1 and TRBJ1-5; the D gene is possibly TRBD1 (5 bases). The sample comprised PBMCs. For the CDR3, the DNA is TGTGCCAGCAGTGGTGAGGGGACCTTGGGGCCCCAGCATTTT. It yields the protein CASSGEGTLGPQHF.